Included here is one TCR beta chain sequence, with context. As yet, its antigen is unknown. Sequencing was performed with immunoSEQ multiplex PCR; in TCRdb, only in-frame clones are kept and a portion is missing. The sample includes approximately 980,000 clones, less than 85% seen only once; the top ten take over 1.3%. This entry belongs to a study of shared clonotypes between healthy human individuals. Every one of the donors was a Caucasian adult that lived in Nashville, Tennessee. Both subsets, CD45RA+ naive and CD45RA-negative memory, were split from the CD4+ cells. Study outcomes and limitations: Larger richness was generally estimated for naive than memory subsets. Sampling covered blood only; tissue repertoires likely differ.

Germline V lookup: CDR1 LGHNA, CDR2 YSLEER. CDR3 length: 16 residues. Trimming took off 0 bases at V and 0 bases at J, with 10 bases between the two ends. This TCR derives from a man between 18 and 29 years old in good health. The chain employs TRBV4-3 and TRBJ2-3, with a tentative D call TRBD1 (7 bases). The sample was memory CD4+ T cells sorted from blood. The subset here: CD45RA-negative fraction. CDR3: CASSQDAGGSTDTQYF. The CDR3 DNA sequence: TGCGCCAGCAGCCAAGATGCAGGGGGGAGCACAGATACGCAGTATTTT.